This T cell receptor (beta chain) is from a study of blood T cell repertoires in COVID-19. Trimming at V came to 5 bases and at J to 4 bases, leaving 12 bases not matched to a gene. The CDR3 has 16 amino acids. Germline V CDR1 and CDR2: GTSNPN, SVGIG (reference sequence). Some clones are missing from TCRdb's copy, which holds only in-frame ones; the method was immunoSEQ multiplex PCR. The table has roughly 190,000 clones, around 83% seen once; the top ten hold 3% to 3.5%. The chain is built from TRBV30 and TRBJ2-5; 11 nucleotides agree with TRBD2. The material sequenced was PBMCs or T cells enriched from blood (not recorded which). The TCR originated in a woman in her twenties or thirties who had been exposed to COVID-19. CDR3 in amino acids: CAWGLIAGGRRETQYF. DNA of the CDR3: TGTGCCTGGGGACTTATAGCGGGGGGGCGAAGAGAGACCCAGTACTTC. The entire variable domain, with the rest obtained from reference TRBV30 and TRBJ2-5, is as follows: SQTIHQWPATLVQPVGSPLSLECTVEGTSNPNLYWYRQAAGRGLQLLFYSVGIGQISSEVPQNLSASRPQDRQFILSSKKLLLSDSGFYLCAWGLIAGGRRETQYFGPGTRLLVL.